This TCR beta chain originates from a study of blood T cell repertoires in COVID-19. The CDR3 is 15 amino acids. Trimming took 4 bases from V and 3 from J; bases not matched to a gene: 5. CDR1 and CDR2 from the germline V gene are SGHRS and YFSETQ. Sequencing was performed with immunoSEQ multiplex PCR; in TCRdb, only in-frame clones are kept and a portion is missing. The table includes some 350,000 clones, over 80% detected once. The genes are TRBV5-1 and TRBJ2-3, with 10 nucleotides matching TRBD1. The sequence was collected from a man aged 25 to 40 who had recovered from COVID-19. Sequencing was done on a sample of PBMCs or T cells enriched from blood (not recorded which). CDR3 DNA sequence: TGCGCCAGCAGCGGCCGGGACAGGGGAACAGATACGCAGTATTTT. Its protein is CASSGRDRGTDTQYF.